Each of the 8 T cell receptor beta chains below was sequenced from the same sample in a study of blood T cell repertoires in COVID-19. Here immunoSEQ multiplex PCR was the method, and the copy in TCRdb shows in-frame clones only, minus some. The sample has around 300,000 clones, just over 85% seen once. The sample taken for sequencing was peripheral blood. The receptors derive from a woman aged 25 to 39 with active or convalescent COVID-19.

The chain links TRBV14 to TRBJ2-7, with TRBD2 identical over 11 bases. Germline V gene lookup returns CDR1 SGHDN and CDR2 FVKESK. V lost 4 bases to trimming and J lost 3 bases; unmatched junction nucleotides: 11. The CDR3 covers 17 residues. The CDR3 sequence: CASSRSRPGTSGYEQYF. The CDR3 nucleotides read TGTGCCAGCAGCCGCAGTAGACCCGGGACTAGCGGCTACGAGCAGTACTTC.

The rearrangement uses TRBV2 and TRBJ2-1, with 13 bases identical to TRBD2. The CDR3 covers 15 residues. V shed 5 bases and J 5 bases; nucleotides not matched to a gene: 3. Germline V gene sequence: CDR1 SNHLY, CDR2 FYNNEI. The chain's CDR3 is CASSLLAGGDNEQFF. As DNA, the CDR3 is TGTGCCAGCAGTTTACTAGCGGGGGGGGACAATGAGCAGTTCTTC. Complete variable domain (other parts from reference TRBV2 and TRBJ2-1): EPEVTQTPSHQVTQMGQEVILRCVPISNHLYFYWYRQILGQKVEFLVSFYNNEISEKSEIFDDQFSVERPDGSNFTLKIRSTKLEDSAMYFCASSLLAGGDNEQFFGPGTRLTVL.

This clone was picked up one time. CDR3 sequence (DNA): TGTGCCACCAGCAGAGAGAGGACGTCAGGGTCGAATGAGCAGTTCTTC. Amino acid sequence: CATSRERTSGSNEQFF. The rearrangement uses TRBV15 and TRBJ2-1; possibly TRBD1 for D (5 bases). The germline CDR1 and CDR2 sequences are LNHNV and YYDKDF (reference sequence). The CDR3 is made up of 16 amino acids. V lost 0 bases, J lost 7 bases, and 16 bases lay in between.

V gene TRBV6-5 combines with J gene TRBJ2-1; weak D call: TRBD1 (5 bases). This CDR3 contains 12 residues. Germline V gene lookup returns CDR1 MNHEY and CDR2 SVGAGI. Deletions cut 4 bases from V and 5 bases from J, with 6 bases between. CDR3 coding DNA: TGTGCCAGCAGTTCACAGGACAATGAGCAGTTCTTC. It codes for CASSSQDNEQFF.

This clone was seen a few times. The chain employs TRBV7-9 and TRBJ2-7; 7 bases match TRBD1. Trimming removed 5 bases from V and 2 bases from J; junction bases left unmatched: 3. The CDR3 spans 13 residues. Germline V gene data show CDR1 as SEHNR and CDR2 as FQNEAQ (reference sequence). CDR3 coding DNA: TGTGCCAGCAGCCCAACAGGGGCCTACGAGCAGTACTTC. The encoded protein is CASSPTGAYEQYF.

This clone was observed a handful of times. The genes are TRBV3-1 (or the pseudogene TRBV3-2) and TRBJ2-5; no reliable D call. Germline V CDR1 and CDR2: LGHDT, YNNKEL (reference sequence). The CDR3 is 17 amino acids. V was clipped by 0 bases and J by 10 bases, with 24 bases between them. The CDR3 protein is CASSQDLRQPPWASQYF. CDR3 sequence (DNA): TGTGCCAGCAGCCAAGATTTGAGACAACCACCGTGGGCGAGCCAGTACTTC.

The chain links TRBV4-1 to TRBJ2-7; D may be TRBD1 (6 bases). The CDR3 contains 16 residues. The V gene lost 1 base and the J gene lost 6 bases, with 19 bases spanning the gap. Per germline, CDR1 MGHRA and CDR2 YSYEKL. CDR3 amino acids: CASSQASVLTGAEQYF. CDR3 DNA: TGCGCCAGCAGCCAAGCCTCAGTTCTGACAGGTGCCGAGCAGTACTTC.

The genes are TRBV5-4 and TRBJ2-3; 7 bases align to TRBD2. Germline V lookup: CDR1 SGHNT, CDR2 YYREEE (reference sequence). The V segment lost 3 bases and the J segment 0 bases; nucleotides outside the gene matches: 4. The CDR3 runs to 15 residues. In nucleotides, the CDR3 is TGTGCCAGCAGCTGGCGGGGGTCGAGCACAGATACGCAGTATTTT. Amino acid sequence: CASSWRGSSTDTQYF.